This T cell receptor beta chain was identified during a study of T cells in Graves' hyperthyroidism and ophthalmopathy. Study observations and caveats: Most expanded thyroid clonotypes above 0.001 also appeared in blood.

The germline gives CDR1 MNHNS, CDR2 SASEGT. The ends were cut back, 5 bases at V and 4 bases at J, with 12 bases in the middle. The CDR3 is made up of 15 amino acids. This clonotype was detected only a few times. What it binds is unknown. The investigators amplified TCR beta CDR3 regions from RNA transcripts. HTBI primers were used for first-round RT-PCR of the TCR CDR3. TCRdb passed the multiplex PCR reads through MiXCR, listing each CDR3 protein once. The table has 250,000 to 300,000 distinct CDR3 sequences, about 15% seen once. The specimen sequenced was blood. The chain joins TRBV6-1 to TRBJ2-6, with D unclear. The TCR originated in an older woman with Graves' ophthalmopathy. Here the CDR3 DNA reads TGTGCCAGCAGTCTACACATCTCAGGGGCCAACGTCCTGACTTTC. This codes for CASSLHISGANVLTF.